This TCR beta chain was captured by sequencing in a study of Graves' ophthalmopathy and Graves' hyperthyroidism. The authors amplified TCR beta CDR3 regions, and they did so from RNA transcripts for repertoire sequencing. HTBI primers primed a first-round RT-PCR, and a second-round multiplex PCR followed. TCRdb re-derived calls from the multiplex PCR reads in MiXCR, one entry per CDR3 protein. Of some 370,000 distinct CDR3 sequences in the sample, about 17% are singletons; the top ten hold about 2.4%. Trimming removed 5 bases at V and 3 bases at J, with 11 bases between. The CDR3 totals 14 residues. This clonotype occurred many times. Its specificity is not known. Study results and caveats: The model predicted progression of ophthalmopathy with a sensitivity of roughly 69%, and its specificity was under 75%.

Stable hyperthyroid donors showed no ophthalmopathy during 18 months follow-up. The receptor was derived from an adult woman with stable Graves' hyperthyroidism. The chain has TRBV12-3 or TRBV12-4 and TRBJ1-5, with D possibly being TRBD1 (6 bases). Sequencing was done on a sample of peripheral blood. For the CDR3, the DNA is TGTGCCAGCAGTGGAACAGGGATCAATCAGCCCCAGCATTTT. Translated, it gives CASSGTGINQPQHF.